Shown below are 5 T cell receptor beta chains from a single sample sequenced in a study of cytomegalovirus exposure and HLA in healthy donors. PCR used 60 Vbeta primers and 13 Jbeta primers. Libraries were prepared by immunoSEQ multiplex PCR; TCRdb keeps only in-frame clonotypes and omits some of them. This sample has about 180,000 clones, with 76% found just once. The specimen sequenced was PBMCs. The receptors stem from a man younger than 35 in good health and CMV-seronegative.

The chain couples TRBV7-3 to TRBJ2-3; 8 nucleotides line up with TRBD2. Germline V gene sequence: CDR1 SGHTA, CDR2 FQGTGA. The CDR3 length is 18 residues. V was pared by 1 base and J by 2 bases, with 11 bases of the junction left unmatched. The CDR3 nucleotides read TGTGCCAGCAGCTTAAGAGGCGGGGGGCCTCTACACACAGATACGCAGTATTTT. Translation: CASSLRGGGPLHTDTQYF.

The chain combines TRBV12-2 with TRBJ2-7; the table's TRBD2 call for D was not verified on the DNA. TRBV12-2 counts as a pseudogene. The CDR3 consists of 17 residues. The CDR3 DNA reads TGTGCAAGTCGCTCGACTAGCGGGGGGCCGAGCTCCTACGAGCAGTACTTC. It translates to CASRSTSGGPSSYEQYF.

DNA for the CDR3: TGTGCCAGCAGCGGGACAGCCCAAGAGACCCAGTACTTC. Translating it yields CASSGTAQETQYF. The chain employs TRBV9 and TRBJ2-5; D perhaps matches TRBD1 (6 bases). Trimming removed 3 bases at V and 1 base at J, with 7 bases between. This CDR3 comprises 13 residues. CDR1 is SGDLS and CDR2 is YYNGEE in the germline V gene.

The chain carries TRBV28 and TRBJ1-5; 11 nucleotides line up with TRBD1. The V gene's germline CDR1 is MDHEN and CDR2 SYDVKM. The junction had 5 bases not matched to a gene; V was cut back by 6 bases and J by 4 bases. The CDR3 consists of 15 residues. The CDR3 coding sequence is TGTGCCAGCAGCCCGGGACAGGGGGTAAATCAGCCCCAGCATTTT. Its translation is CASSPGQGVNQPQHF. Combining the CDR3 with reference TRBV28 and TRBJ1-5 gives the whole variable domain DVKVTQSSRYLVKRTGEKVFLECVQDMDHENMFWYRQDPGLGLRLIYFSYDVKMKEKGDIPEGYSVSREKKERFSLILESASTNQTSMYLCASSPGQGVNQPQHFGDGTRLSIL.

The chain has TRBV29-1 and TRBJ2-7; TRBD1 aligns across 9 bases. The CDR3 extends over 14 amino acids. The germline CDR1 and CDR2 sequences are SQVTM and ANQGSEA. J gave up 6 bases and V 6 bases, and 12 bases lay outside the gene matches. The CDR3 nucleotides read TGCAGCGTGAGGACAGGGGCCTCGGGGATCGAGCAGTACTTC. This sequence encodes CSVRTGASGIEQYF.